The following is a TCR beta chain sequence with its context. The record originates from a study of OX40 agonist ivuxolimab in advanced cancers. Whole-study context: Dose-escalation patients' cancers were hepatocellular carcinoma, melanoma, renal cell or head and neck cancer.

The CDR3 is 14 amino acids. Germline V gives CDR1 MDHEN, CDR2 SYDVKM. Germline trimming cut 8 bases from V and 4 bases from J; bases unmatched to any gene: 7. The assay was immunoSEQ multiplex PCR, and TCRdb's table has in-frame clones only and misses some. The profile shows tens of thousands of clones, roughly 87% of them singletons. J is TRBJ1-2 and V is TRBV28, with TRBD1 matching over 10 bases. This TCR was sampled from an adult with an advanced solid tumor such as melanoma, head and neck, liver or kidney cancer. Sequences were derived from CD4+ or CD8+ T cells sorted from blood, sampled in a trial of the OX40 agonist ivuxolimab. This CDR3 reads CASSGQGEGYGYTF. The CDR3 DNA follows: TGTGCCAGCTCCGGACAGGGGGAGGGCTATGGCTACACCTTC.